This T cell receptor (beta chain) comes out of a study of immune evolution from preneoplasia to lung adenocarcinoma. Patient tissue came from resections in Japan or China, 2014–2017. With regard to this clone: Its antigen remains unidentified.

Measured with immunoSEQ multiplex PCR; TCRdb has only the in-frame clones, and not every one. The repertoire holds about 3,800 clones, with more than 65% as singletons. General study findings and limits: Later-stage lesions appeared to have more T cells, more diversity, less clonality.

After removal of 4 bases from V and 4 bases from J, the junction contained 9 bases not matched to a gene. This CDR3 is 16 amino acids long. CDR1 is SGHAT and CDR2 is FQNNGV in the germline V gene. This TCR was sampled from a person aged 70 to 85 with lung adenocarcinoma. The sequenced sample consisted of FFPE adjacent normal lung tissue. V gene TRBV11-2 combines with J gene TRBJ2-2; 7 nucleotides align to TRBD2. In DNA, the CDR3 is TGTGCCAGCAGCTGGATGGCTAGCGGTGGCACCGGGGAGCTGTTTTTT. Protein: CASSWMASGGTGELFF.